A single T cell receptor beta chain is shown here with its context. Just one base apart from a much larger clone, this may be a read error. The CDR3 covers 14 residues. The germline V gene encodes CDR1 SNHLY and CDR2 FYNNEI. J was trimmed by 5 bases and V by 6 bases; bases with no gene match: 8. These data originate in a study of T cells in Graves' hyperthyroidism and ophthalmopathy. There were TCR beta CDR3 regions amplified from RNA transcripts. The TCR CDR3 first-round RT-PCR relied on the HTBI primer set. Via MiXCR, TCRdb re-called the multiplex PCR reads, giving one row per CDR3 protein. The sample includes over 300,000 distinct CDR3 sequences, over 11% of them seen just once.

The sequencing input was blood. The receptor comes from a woman aged 55-70 years with Graves' hyperthyroidism. This chain connects TRBV2 to TRBJ2-3; 7 nucleotides line up with TRBD2. CDR3 amino acids: CASSAGRIIDTQYF. In nucleotides, the CDR3 is TGTGCCAGCAGCGCCGGGAGGATCATAGATACGCAGTATTTT. Complete variable domain (other parts from reference TRBV2 and TRBJ2-3): EPEVTQTPSHQVTQMGQEVILRCVPISNHLYFYWYRQILGQKVEFLVSFYNNEISEKSEIFDDQFSVERPDGSNFTLKIRSTKLEDSAMYFCASSAGRIIDTQYFGPGTRLTVL.